Listed here is a single TCR beta chain. Libraries were prepared by immunoSEQ multiplex PCR; TCRdb keeps only in-frame clonotypes and omits some of them. The table includes under 35,000 clones, around 94% detected once. These data belong to a study of technical replicates of blood from a few donors. After removal of 0 bases from V and 5 bases from J, the junction contained 8 bases not matched to a gene. CDR1 is LGHNA and CDR2 is YSLEER in the germline V gene. CDR3 length: 16 residues. The clonotype comes from a human donor in good health. Some clones in this sample may be carry-over from other donors' samples. Sequenced material: PBMCs. The chain recombines TRBV4-3 with TRBJ2-3; TRBD2 matches 7 bases. CDR3 DNA sequence: TGCGCCAGCAGCCAAGAGAGGACCCGGGGGGTAGATACGCAGTATTTT. It translates to CASSQERTRGVDTQYF.